This T cell receptor beta chain was profiled in a study of blood T cells in healthy people across ages. Findings and limits, study-wide: Naive T cell percentage and TCR beta diversity correlated strongly.

The germline CDR1 and CDR2 sequences are SEHNR and FQNEAQ (reference sequence). There are 13 residues in the CDR3. The V segment lost 5 bases and the J segment 4 bases; nucleotides outside the gene matches: 5. With a J-beta primer mix and a sample-barcoded 5' primer, a second PCR ran about 7 to 11 cycles. Unique molecular identifiers of 12 random nucleotides labeled each cDNA. Each sample provided no less than 2.5 million CDR3-containing paired-end reads. TCRdb redid the calling of the 5' RACE reads with MiXCR, one entry per CDR3 protein. The sample has roughly 1.4 million distinct CDR3 sequences; roughly 60% are singletons. Healthy individuals of Caucasian origin from Russia, aged roughly 6 to 90, served as donors. Notes on this clonotype: The target antigen is unknown.

Sequencing was carried out using blood. The clonotype comes from a man younger than 30 in good health. The rearrangement uses TRBV7-9 and TRBJ2-7; 7 bases match TRBD1. The CDR3 reads CASSTGVEYEQYF. The CDR3 coding sequence is TGTGCCAGCAGCACAGGGGTAGAGTACGAGCAGTACTTC. The complete variable domain, with remaining parts taken from reference TRBV7-9 and TRBJ2-7, reads DTGVSQNPRHKITKRGQNVTFRCDPISEHNRLYWYRQTLGQGPEFLTYFQNEAQLEKSRLLSDRFSAERPKGSFSTLEIQRTEQGDSAMYLCASSTGVEYEQYFGPGTRLTVT.